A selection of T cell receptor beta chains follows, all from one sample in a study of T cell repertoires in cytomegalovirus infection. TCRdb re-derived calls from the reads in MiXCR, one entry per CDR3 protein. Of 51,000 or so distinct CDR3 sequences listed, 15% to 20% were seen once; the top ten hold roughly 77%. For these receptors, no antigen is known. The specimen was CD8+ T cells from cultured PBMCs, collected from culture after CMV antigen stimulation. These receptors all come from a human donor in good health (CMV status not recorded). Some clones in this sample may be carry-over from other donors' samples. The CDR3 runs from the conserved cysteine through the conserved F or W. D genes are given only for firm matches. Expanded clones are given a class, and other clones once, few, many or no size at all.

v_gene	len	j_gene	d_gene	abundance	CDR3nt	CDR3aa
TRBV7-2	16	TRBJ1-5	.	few	TGTGCCAGCAGGGCTCGGGGGGGTATAAGCAATCAGCCCCAGCATTTT	CASRARGGISNQPQHF
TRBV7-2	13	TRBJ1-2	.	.	TGTGCCAGCAGCCCGTTCGAGGCGAATGGCTACACCTTC	CASSPFEANGYTF
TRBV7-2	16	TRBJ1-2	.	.	TGTGCCAGCAGCCCCCCTTCTTGGGGCGCGGGGTATGGCTACACCTTC	CASSPPSWGAGYGYTF
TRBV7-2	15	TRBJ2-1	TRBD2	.	TGTGCCAGCAGCTTCTCCCGGGGGGGTAGGAATGAGCAGTTCTTC	CASSFSRGGRNEQFF
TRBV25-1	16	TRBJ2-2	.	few	TGTGCCAGCAGTAAGGACGGCTCTAGCGCAGACGGGGAGCTGTTTTTT	CASSKDGSSADGELFF
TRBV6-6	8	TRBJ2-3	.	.	TGTGCCAGCAGTTACCAGTATTTT	CASSYQYF
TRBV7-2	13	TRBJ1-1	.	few	TGTGCCAGCAGCTTATCCTGGAACACTGAAGCTTTCTTT	CASSLSWNTEAFF
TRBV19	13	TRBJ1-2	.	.	TGTGCCAGTAGTATCCCAGATAACTATGGCTACACCTTC	CASSIPDNYGYTF
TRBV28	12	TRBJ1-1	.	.	TGTGCCAGCGCGGACATGAACACTGAAGCTTTCTTT	CASADMNTEAFF
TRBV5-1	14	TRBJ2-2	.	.	TGCGCCAGCAGCTTCACAGGGTCCACCGGGGAGCTGTTTTTT	CASSFTGSTGELFF
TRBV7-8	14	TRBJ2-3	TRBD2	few	TGTGCCAGCAGCTTAGCTGCGGGGGTAGATACGCAGTATTTT	CASSLAAGVDTQYF
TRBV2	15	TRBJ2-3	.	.	TGTGCCAGCAGTCTCGCCCGGGGATCCACAGATACGCAGTATTTT	CASSLARGSTDTQYF
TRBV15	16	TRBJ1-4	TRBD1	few	TGTGCCACCAGCAGAGATTTGGACAGGAGTAATGAAAAACTGTTTTTT	CATSRDLDRSNEKLFF
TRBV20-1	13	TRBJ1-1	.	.	TGCAGTGCTAGAGATCCCCCGAACACTGAAGCTTTCTTT	CSARDPPNTEAFF
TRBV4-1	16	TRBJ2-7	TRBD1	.	TGCGCCAGCAGTCCTGGGCCGGGACAGGGAGTTTACGAGCAGTACTTC	CASSPGPGQGVYEQYF
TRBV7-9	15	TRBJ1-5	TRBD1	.	TGTGCCAGCAGCTTAGCCCCAACAGGGGTTGGGCCCCAGCATTTT	CASSLAPTGVGPQHF
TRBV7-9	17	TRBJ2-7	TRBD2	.	TGTGCCAGCAGCTTAGCTTCGGGGGGAGCCCGCTCCTACGAGCAGTACTTC	CASSLASGGARSYEQYF
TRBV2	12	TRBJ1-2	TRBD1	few	TGTGCCAGTCAGGACAGGGCGTATGGCTACACCTTC	CASQDRAYGYTF
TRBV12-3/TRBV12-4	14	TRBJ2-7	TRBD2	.	TGTGCCAGCAGCCCAGGGACGGCGGGGGGCGAGCAGTACTTC	CASSPGTAGGEQYF
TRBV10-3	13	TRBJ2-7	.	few	TGTGCCATCAGTGAGTCAAGAGAGGGCGAGCAGTACTTC	CAISESREGEQYF
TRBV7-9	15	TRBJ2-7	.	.	TGTGCCAGCAGCTTAGGGTCACAGATACCCTACGAGCAGTACTTC	CASSLGSQIPYEQYF
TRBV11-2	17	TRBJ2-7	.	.	TGTGCCAGCAGCGACCGAGGGTATGACGGTGGAGGGGGGGAGCAGTACTTC	CASSDRGYDGGGGEQYF
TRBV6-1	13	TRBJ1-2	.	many	TGTGCCAGCAGTCTCGGTCCGACGCGGGGCTACACCTTC	CASSLGPTRGYTF
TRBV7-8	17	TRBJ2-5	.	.	TGTGCCAGCAGCTTACCGCTTGGCGGGACCCTACAAGAGACCCAGTACTTC	CASSLPLGGTLQETQYF
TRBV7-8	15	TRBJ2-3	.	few	TGTGCCAGCATAGATTCGAAACCCAGGGGAGATACGCAGTATTTT	CASIDSKPRGDTQYF
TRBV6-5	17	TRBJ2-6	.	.	TGTGCCAGCAGTTACGGACTCACAGGGACTGGGGCCAACGTCCTGACTTTC	CASSYGLTGTGANVLTF
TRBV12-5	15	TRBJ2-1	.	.	TGTGCTAGTGGTTTGGTACAGGCGGGGCTGCATGAGCAGTTCTTC	CASGLVQAGLHEQFF
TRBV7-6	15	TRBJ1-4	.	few	TGTGCCAGCAGCTTACGGAGAACAACTAATGAAAAACTGTTTTTT	CASSLRRTTNEKLFF
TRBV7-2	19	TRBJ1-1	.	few	TGTGCCAGCAGCTTAAAGTCTAGGTTTGGGGGTGGGGGGGACACTGAAGCTTTCTTT	CASSLKSRFGGGGDTEAFF
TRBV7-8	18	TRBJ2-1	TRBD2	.	TGTGCCAGCAGCTTAGGCCTAGCGGGGGCCCGCTCCTACAATGAGCAGTTCTTC	CASSLGLAGARSYNEQFF
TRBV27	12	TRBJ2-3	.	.	TGTGCCAGCAGTTCCCGGCGGGATACGCAGTATTTT	CASSSRRDTQYF
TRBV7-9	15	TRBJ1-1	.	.	TGTGCCAGCAGCTTACCGGAGGGGCACAACACTGAAGCTTTCTTT	CASSLPEGHNTEAFF
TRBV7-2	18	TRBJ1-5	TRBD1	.	TGTGCCAGCAGCCCCTCCGGGACAGGAGGCCCCAGGGGTCAGCCCCAGCATTTT	CASSPSGTGGPRGQPQHF
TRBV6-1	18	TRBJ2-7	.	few	TGTGCCAGCACCTTAAACCCCTCCGCCAAGGGGAGCTCCTACGAGCAGTACTTC	CASTLNPSAKGSSYEQYF
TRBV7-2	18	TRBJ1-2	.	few	TGTGCCAGCAGCTTAGGGTATCGGCAGGTAGACCCTAACTATGGCTACACCTTC	CASSLGYRQVDPNYGYTF
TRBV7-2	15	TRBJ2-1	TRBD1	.	TGTGCCAGCAGCTTCCGGGACAGGGTCTACAATGAGCAGTTCTTC	CASSFRDRVYNEQFF
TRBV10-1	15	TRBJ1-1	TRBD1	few	TGCGCCAGCAGTGAGTCGGTTACAGGGGCGCCTGAAGCTTTCTTT	CASSESVTGAPEAFF